A single sample is the source of the 15 T cell receptor beta chains below, sequenced in a study of cytomegalovirus exposure and HLA in healthy donors. The PCR was carried out with 60 Vbeta primers and 13 Jbeta primers. Generated by immunoSEQ multiplex PCR, the TCRdb table keeps only in-frame clones and is missing some. Of around 150,000 clones listed, around three quarters are singletons. The sequenced sample was PBMCs. The receptors were sampled from a male donor in good health and CMV-seronegative.

The genes are TRBV27 and TRBJ2-7, with TRBD1 matching over 10 bases. The junction had 11 bases not matched to a gene; V was cut back by 6 bases and J by 3 bases. The germline V gene encodes CDR1 MNHEY and CDR2 SMNVEV (reference sequence). This CDR3 is 16 amino acids long. CDR3 sequence (DNA): TGTGCCAGCAGACCAGACAGGGGGCTAGCGGTCTACGAGCAGTACTTC. The encoded protein is CASRPDRGLAVYEQYF.

V is TRBV30 and J is TRBJ1-1; D is ambiguous. CDR1 and CDR2 from the germline V gene are GTSNPN and SVGIG (reference sequence). The CDR3 extends over 10 amino acids. V was clipped by 5 bases and J by 6 bases, with 7 bases between them. The CDR3 protein is CAWLSSEAFF. The CDR3 DNA reads as TGTGCCTGGCTCTCCTCTGAAGCTTTCTTT.

This chain links TRBV2 with TRBJ1-1; 7 bases match TRBD1. The CDR3 has 14 amino acids. V shed 5 bases and J 0 bases; nucleotides not matched to a gene: 3. Looked up from germline, CDR1 is SNHLY and CDR2 is FYNNEI. The CDR3 coding sequence is TGTGCCAGCAGTAGACAGGGCATGAACACTGAAGCTTTCTTT. Protein sequence: CASSRQGMNTEAFF.

The rearrangement links TRBV19 to TRBJ2-5; no firm D call. Germline CDR1 reads LNHDA; CDR2 reads SQIVND (reference sequence). There are 14 residues in the CDR3. With 1 base removed from V and 2 bases from J, the gap between germline ends came to 8 bases. The CDR3 region is CASSIGPSQETQYF. The CDR3, as DNA: TGTGCCAGTAGTATAGGTCCTAGTCAAGAGACCCAGTACTTC.

This clone has only one observation. This chain uses TRBV30 with TRBJ1-5, with D possibly matching TRBD1 (6 bases). The CDR3 length is 12 residues. Germline lookup yields CDR1 GTSNPN and CDR2 SVGIG (reference sequence). The V end was cut by 7 bases, the J end by 5 bases, with 12 bases between. CDR3 coding DNA: TGTGCCTTGGGCCAGGGGTATCAGCCCCAGCATTTT. Translated, it gives CALGQGYQPQHF.

A few counts support this clone. Written as DNA, the CDR3 is TGTGCCAGCAGTTCCGCCCTAAACGGTGAAGCTTTCTTT. It encodes CASSSALNGEAFF. This chain uses TRBV28 with TRBJ1-1; D remains ambiguous. CDR1 and CDR2 (germline): MDHEN, SYDVKM. The CDR3 covers 13 residues. Trimming left V 4 bases short and J 7 bases short, with 13 bases between. The complete variable domain, with remaining parts taken from reference TRBV28 and TRBJ1-1, reads DVKVTQSSRYLVKRTGEKVFLECVQDMDHENMFWYRQDPGLGLRLIYFSYDVKMKEKGDIPEGYSVSREKKERFSLILESASTNQTSMYLCASSSALNGEAFFGQGTRLTVV.

The chain joins TRBV4-3 to TRBJ2-1, with 7 nucleotides matching TRBD2. The ends lost 11 bases at V and 2 bases at J; junction bases unmatched: 6. From germline, CDR1 is LGHNA and CDR2 YSLEER. This CDR3 is built from 13 residues. The DNA for the CDR3 is TGCGCCTCAAGCGGACTAGCCTACAATGAGCAGTTCTTC. It is translated as CASSGLAYNEQFF.

The genes are TRBV4-1 and TRBJ2-2, with 9 bases fitting TRBD1. The CDR3 contains 15 residues. With 3 bases clipped from V and 5 bases from J, the junction kept 4 bases outside the gene matches. CDR1 is MGHRA, CDR2 YSYEKL, per germline. The CDR3 sequence is CASSQPGTGTGELFF. In DNA form, the CDR3 reads TGCGCCAGCAGCCAGCCCGGGACAGGGACCGGGGAGCTGTTTTTT.

CDR3 residues: CASSPPAREWQYF. The DNA of the CDR3 is TGTGCCAGCTCACCACCGGCGCGGGAATGGCAGTACTTC. The J gene is TRBJ2-7, the V gene TRBV18, with a tentative D call TRBD2 (6 bases). Germline V gives CDR1 KGHSH, CDR2 LQKENI. V was cut by 0 bases and J by 9 bases, with 12 bases left in between. The CDR3 length is 13 residues.

The gene calls are TRBV28 and TRBJ2-7; D gene uncertain. The CDR3 loop spans 10 amino acids. Trimming removed 8 bases from V and 5 bases from J, with 7 bases in between. Germline CDR1 reads MDHEN; CDR2 reads SYDVKM. This CDR3 reads CASGPHEQYF. CDR3 nucleotides: TGTGCCAGCGGGCCCCACGAGCAGTACTTC.

This chain joins TRBV30 and TRBJ1-1; no firm D call. The CDR3 length is 13 residues. Trimming pared 5 bases from V and 0 bases from J, leaving 10 bases between. Germline V gene lookup returns CDR1 GTSNPN and CDR2 SVGIG (reference sequence). CDR3 DNA: TGTGCCTGGCGCGGTCGACTGAACACTGAAGCTTTCTTT. Translating gives CAWRGRLNTEAFF.

The count of this clone is one. The chain recombines TRBV7-6 with TRBJ1-1; D remains ambiguous. The germline V and J ends were trimmed by 1 base and 0 bases, with 3 bases remaining between them. CDR1 and CDR2 (germline): SGHVS, FNYEAQ. CDR3 size: 13 residues. Here the CDR3 DNA reads TGTGCCAGCAGCTTAGTTATGAACACTGAAGCTTTCTTT. Amino acids: CASSLVMNTEAFF.

The chain links TRBV27 to TRBJ2-2, with 10 bases aligning to TRBD2. This CDR3 is built from 17 residues. The V gene's germline CDR1 is MNHEY and CDR2 SMNVEV (reference sequence). J lost 1 base, V lost 6 bases, and 8 bases had no gene match. The CDR3 DNA reads as TGTGCCAGCAGCCCAGGGGGACTAGCGAGGAACACCGGGGAGCTGTTTTTT. Its translation is CASSPGGLARNTGELFF.

The chain has TRBV11-2 and TRBJ2-1, with D possibly matching TRBD1 (5 bases). Germline V gene data show CDR1 as SGHAT and CDR2 as FQNNGV. V was shortened by 6 bases and J by 4 bases, with 10 bases between the two germline ends. The CDR3 loop spans 13 amino acids. The CDR3 bases are TGTGCCAGCAGGCCTGACAGATACAATGAGCAGTTCTTC. It encodes CASRPDRYNEQFF.

The chain couples TRBV19 to TRBJ2-1, with 11 positions matching TRBD2. This CDR3 is 14 amino acids long. The ends lost 5 bases at V and 4 bases at J; junction bases unmatched: 1. Looked up from germline, CDR1 is LNHDA and CDR2 is SQIVND (reference sequence). As DNA, the CDR3 is TGTGCCAGTAGTGGGACTAGCGGTTACAATGAGCAGTTCTTC. Translating gives CASSGTSGYNEQFF.